The 13 T cell receptor beta chains below all came from one sample that was sequenced in a study of blood T cell repertoires in COVID-19. Assay: immunoSEQ multiplex PCR; the TCRdb copy retains only in-frame clones and omits some. This repertoire shows 35,000 to 55,000 clones, 70% to 90% found once; its top ten account for roughly an eighth. Sequencing used peripheral blood. All receptors derive from a human donor in a cohort sampled during active COVID-19.

The chain has TRBV5-4 and TRBJ2-3, with 7 nucleotides matching TRBD2. Germline-derived CDR1 and CDR2 are SGHNT and YYREEE (reference sequence). The trim removed 0 bases at V and 2 bases at J, leaving 6 bases unmatched. This CDR3 comprises 16 residues. In DNA form, the CDR3 reads TGTGCCAGCAGCTTGGAGGGCGGGGGACTCACAGATACGCAGTATTTT. It is translated as CASSLEGGGLTDTQYF.

The rearrangement uses TRBV14 and TRBJ2-2; D perhaps matches TRBD1 (6 bases). The V end lost 6 bases, the J end lost 6 bases, and 11 bases lay between the germline ends. Germline V gives CDR1 SGHDN, CDR2 FVKESK. The CDR3 consists of 13 residues. The CDR3 sequence: CASSLRGSGELFF. The CDR3 nucleotides read TGTGCCAGCAGTCTCAGGGGTTCCGGGGAGCTGTTTTTT. The full variable domain, rest sourced from reference TRBV14 and TRBJ2-2, is EAGVTQFPSHSVIEKGQTVTLRCDPISGHDNLYWYRRVMGKEIKFLLHFVKESKQDESGMPNNRFLAERTGGTYSTLKVQPAELEDSGVYFCASSLRGSGELFFGEGSRLTVL.

The chain employs TRBV7-9 and TRBJ2-3; TRBD1 might be the D (6 bases). The CDR3 has 15 amino acids. Trimming shortened V by 4 bases and J by 2 bases, and 13 bases separated the two germline ends. In germline, CDR1 is SEHNR, CDR2 FQNEAQ (reference sequence). The CDR3 region has the DNA TGTGCCAGCAGCTACTCGGACAGTCTCACAGATACGCAGTATTTT. This sequence encodes CASSYSDSLTDTQYF.

This clone was seen just once. V is TRBV28 and J is TRBJ2-1; no definite D call. The CDR3 has 14 residues. Deletions cut 3 bases from V and 6 bases from J, with 12 bases between. Germline V gives CDR1 MDHEN, CDR2 SYDVKM. CDR3 amino acids: CASSFRHSTNEQFF. The CDR3 DNA sequence: TGTGCCAGCAGTTTTCGTCACAGCACCAATGAGCAGTTCTTC.

This clone was observed a single time. The rearrangement links TRBV11-3 to TRBJ1-4; 11 bases line up with TRBD1. This CDR3 is built from 16 residues. Germline trimming cut 5 bases from V and 8 bases from J; bases unmatched to any gene: 10. Germline assignment: CDR1 SGHNT and CDR2 YENEEA. CDR3 in amino acids: CASSPLGQGAREKLFF. In DNA, the CDR3 is TGTGCCAGCAGCCCCCTAGGACAGGGGGCGAGGGAAAAACTGTTTTTT.

This chain uses TRBV5-1 with TRBJ2-3; the match to TRBD2 covers 11 bases. The CDR3 extends over 16 amino acids. Per the germline V gene, CDR1 is SGHRS and CDR2 is YFSETQ. V lost 0 bases to trimming and J lost 6 bases; unmatched junction nucleotides: 6. CDR3 sequence (DNA): TGCGCCAGCAGCTTGGCCGCTAGCGGGGGGACTGATACGCAGTATTTT. Translated, it gives CASSLAASGGTDTQYF.

V usage is TRBV6-1 and J usage is TRBJ2-7; 10 nucleotides line up with TRBD2. Germline values: CDR1 MNHNS, CDR2 SASEGT. The CDR3 runs to 15 residues. The trim removed 1 base at V and 3 bases at J, leaving 3 bases unmatched. CDR3 residues: CASSEGLAGVYEQYF. Written as DNA, the CDR3 is TGTGCCAGCAGTGAAGGTCTAGCGGGGGTCTACGAGCAGTACTTC.

The chain uses TRBV5-4 and TRBJ1-3; 10 bases are a match to TRBD1. Trimming took 1 base from V and 4 from J; bases not matched to a gene: 5. The germline CDR1 and CDR2 sequences are SGHNT and YYREEE (reference sequence). This CDR3 spans 16 amino acids. CDR3 sequence: CASSLPGQGSGNTIYF. DNA for the CDR3: TGTGCCAGCAGCTTGCCGGGACAGGGGAGCGGAAACACCATATATTTT. Combining the CDR3 with reference TRBV5-4 and TRBJ1-3 gives the whole variable domain ETGVTQSPTHLIKTRGQQVTLRCSSQSGHNTVSWYQQALGQGPQFIFQYYREEENGRGNFPPRFSGLQFPNYSSELNVNALELDDSALYLCASSLPGQGSGNTIYFGEGSWLTVV.

V gene TRBV7-8 combines with J gene TRBJ1-1, with 7 nucleotides matching TRBD1. CDR1 and CDR2 (germline): SGHVS, FQNEAQ. CDR3 length: 14 amino acids. The J segment lost 3 bases and the V segment lost 4 bases, leaving 5 bases of the junction unmatched. As DNA, the CDR3 is TGTGCCAGCAGCTCGCAGGGGGAAGACACTGAAGCTTTCTTT. Protein sequence: CASSSQGEDTEAFF.

This clone has a single count. The CDR3 DNA reads as TGCGCCAGCAGCTTGGATAGTGCGGGAAACATTCAGTACTTC. Its translation: CASSLDSAGNIQYF. This chain uses TRBV5-1 with TRBJ2-4; D is possibly TRBD2 (5 bases). V was trimmed by 0 bases and J by 6 bases, leaving 10 bases between them. The V gene's germline CDR1 is SGHRS and CDR2 YFSETQ. This CDR3 is built from 14 residues.

The chain couples TRBV19 to TRBJ2-1; weak D call: TRBD2 (6 bases). Deletions cut 8 bases from V and 4 bases from J, with 12 bases between. Germline CDR1 is LNHDA and CDR2 is SQIVND (reference sequence). The CDR3 is made up of 13 amino acids. The CDR3 loop reads CASRDSGYNEQFF. Written as DNA, the CDR3 is TGTGCCAGTCGAGACAGCGGGTACAATGAGCAGTTCTTC.

The chain recombines TRBV6-5 with TRBJ1-6, with 7 bases identical to TRBD1. Germline CDR1 is MNHEY and CDR2 is SVGAGI. The V segment lost 0 bases and the J segment 7 bases; nucleotides outside the gene matches: 3. This CDR3 spans 15 amino acids. DNA for the CDR3: TGTGCCAGCAGTTACTCGACAGGGAAAAATTCACCCCTCCACTTT. Protein product: CASSYSTGKNSPLHF.

The gene calls are TRBV19 and TRBJ2-7; 9 nucleotides match TRBD1. This CDR3 comprises 14 residues. CDR1 and CDR2 (germline): LNHDA, SQIVND (reference sequence). Trimming at V came to 3 bases and at J to 1 base, leaving 1 base not matched to a gene. CDR3 sequence: CASSMTGGSYEQYF. Written as DNA, the CDR3 is TGTGCCAGTAGTATGACAGGGGGATCCTACGAGCAGTACTTC.